This passage covers 19 T cell receptor beta chains from one sample sequenced in a study of T cell responses to AZD1222 COVID-19 vaccine. TCRdb's table, derived via immunoSEQ multiplex PCR, lists solely in-frame clones and lacks some. The data show under 80,000 clones, roughly four fifths seen once. The specimen comprised peripheral blood, sampled 28 days after the second AZD1222 dose. All receptors derive from an adult who received the AZD1222 COVID-19 vaccine.

The rearrangement uses TRBV28 and TRBJ2-7; 7 nucleotides line up with TRBD1. Germline CDR1 and CDR2: MDHEN and SYDVKM. The V segment lost 6 bases and the J segment 3 bases; nucleotides outside the gene matches: 5. This CDR3 contains 13 residues. CDR3 sequence reads: CASSLRQGYEQYF. The CDR3 DNA follows: TGTGCCAGCAGCCTGAGACAGGGCTACGAGCAGTACTTC.

This clone came up a few times. The gene calls are TRBV19 and TRBJ1-6, with D possibly matching TRBD1 (6 bases). This CDR3 has 12 amino acids. Germline-derived CDR1 and CDR2 are LNHDA and SQIVND (reference sequence). Trimming took 6 bases from V and 11 from J, leaving 11 bases between them. The CDR3, as DNA: TGTGCCAGTAGAAACAGGGCTGCACCCCTCCACTTT. This codes for CASRNRAAPLHF.

A few counts support this clone. The CDR3 DNA reads TGTGCCAGCAGCCAAGCGACGGCTGCCGAGCAGTACTTC. Its translation is CASSQATAAEQYF. The rearrangement links TRBV14 to TRBJ2-7; no clear D. The germline gives CDR1 SGHDN, CDR2 FVKESK. CDR3 length: 13 residues. Trimming cost V 1 base and J 6 bases, with 10 bases left between them.

This chain connects TRBV7-2 to TRBJ1-2; the match to TRBD1 covers 7 bases. The J segment lost 5 bases and the V segment lost 1 base, leaving 13 bases of the junction unmatched. This CDR3 contains 17 residues. Per germline, CDR1 SGHTA and CDR2 FQGNSA. CDR3 nucleotide sequence: TGTGCCAGCAGCTTAGGAGGAGGGGGCGCTAGGGAGTATGGCTACACCTTC. This sequence encodes CASSLGGGGAREYGYTF.

The rearrangement links TRBV4-3 to TRBJ1-1; TRBD1 might be the D (5 bases). V was pared by 0 bases and J by 1 base, with 15 bases between. The CDR3 spans 17 residues. From germline, CDR1 is LGHNA and CDR2 YSLEER. The CDR3 reads CASSQDWGRLGNTEAFF. CDR3 bases: TGCGCCAGCAGCCAAGATTGGGGACGGCTGGGGAACACTGAAGCTTTCTTT.

This chain uses TRBV12-5 with TRBJ1-5, with D tentatively TRBD1 (6 bases). The CDR3 totals 14 residues. Germline V gene data show CDR1 as LGHNT and CDR2 as FRNRAP. Trimming took off 6 bases at V and 6 bases at J, with 15 bases between the two ends. This CDR3 is CASGPEEGGQPQHF. The CDR3 coding sequence is TGTGCTAGTGGCCCCGAGGAGGGGGGTCAGCCCCAGCATTTT.

V gene TRBV30 combines with J gene TRBJ1-1, with no clear D. V was clipped by 4 bases and J by 1 base, with 7 bases between them. The CDR3 sequence is 12 residues long. The germline gives CDR1 GTSNPN, CDR2 SVGIG (reference sequence). The CDR3 DNA reads TGTGCCTGGAATTATGAGAACACTGAAGCTTTCTTT. Its protein product is CAWNYENTEAFF.

The chain carries TRBV28 and TRBJ2-1, with 7 nucleotides matching TRBD1. Germline V gives CDR1 MDHEN, CDR2 SYDVKM. This CDR3 region has 15 residues. V dropped 7 bases and J dropped 8; count of bases not matched to a gene: 14. For the CDR3, the DNA is TGTGCCAGCACTAAAGGGGGCCCAGGATTAGATGAGCAGTTCTTC. This codes for CASTKGGPGLDEQFF.

The CDR3 DNA follows: TGCGCCAGCAGTGGAGGGCCCGGGGAGCTGTTTTTT. It yields the protein CASSGGPGELFF. This rearrangement joins TRBV10-2 to TRBJ2-2; D is perhaps TRBD2 (5 bases). Germline CDR1 is WSHSY and CDR2 is SAAADI. Trimming left V 4 bases short and J 6 bases short, with 6 bases between. The CDR3 totals 12 residues.

V usage is TRBV7-8 and J usage is TRBJ2-7, with 7 bases matching TRBD2. CDR1 is SGHVS and CDR2 is FQNEAQ in the germline V gene. The CDR3 totals 14 residues. J was trimmed by 6 bases and V by 7 bases; bases with no gene match: 12. The CDR3 DNA reads as TGTGCCAGCACCCTGCCCGGGGGGTCGGCCGAGCAGTACTTC. Encoded protein: CASTLPGGSAEQYF.

The V call is TRBV6-5, the J call TRBJ2-3; 7 positions match TRBD1. Germline values: CDR1 MNHEY, CDR2 SVGAGI. The CDR3 totals 13 residues. The trim removed 7 bases at V and 3 bases at J, leaving 4 bases unmatched. The CDR3 here is CASNDRATDTQYF. DNA of the CDR3: TGTGCCAGCAACGACAGGGCAACAGATACGCAGTATTTT.

The chain has TRBV29-1 and TRBJ2-7; a weak D match, TRBD1 (6 bases). Trimming pared 5 bases from V and 4 bases from J, leaving 15 bases between. Germline CDR1 reads SQVTM; CDR2 reads ANQGSEA. This CDR3 spans 13 amino acids. CDR3 DNA sequence: TGCAGCGTTTCCCAGGGGTTGTCGTACGAGCAGTACTTC. Residues: CSVSQGLSYEQYF.

The rearrangement joins TRBV27 to TRBJ1-4; 9 bases are shared with TRBD1. The CDR3 loop spans 14 amino acids. V lost 5 bases to trimming and J lost 5 bases; unmatched junction nucleotides: 3. Germline V gives CDR1 MNHEY, CDR2 SMNVEV (reference sequence). The CDR3 DNA reads as TGTGCCAGCAGTAGGGACAGGGAGAATGAAAAACTGTTTTTT. This codes for CASSRDRENEKLFF. Based on the CDR3 plus reference TRBV27 and TRBJ1-4, the full variable domain is EAQVTQNPRYLITVTGKKLTVTCSQNMNHEYMSWYRQDPGLGLRQIYYSMNVEVTDKGDVPEGYKVSRKEKRNFPLILESPSPNQTSLYFCASSRDRENEKLFFGSGTQLSVL.

This clone was seen just once. J is TRBJ1-5 and V is TRBV12-3 or TRBV12-4; D possibly corresponds to TRBD1 (5 bases). With 2 bases removed from V and 6 bases from J, the gap between germline ends came to 5 bases. CDR3 length: 12 amino acids. This chain's CDR3 is CASSLQGQPQHF. The CDR3 coding sequence is TGTGCCAGCAGTTTACAGGGTCAGCCCCAGCATTTT.

A remark on this clone: The same CDR3 also results from other DNA sequences found in this sample. The J gene is TRBJ1-2, the V gene TRBV2; the D is unclear. The V and J ends lost 4 bases and 2 bases respectively, with 8 bases between them. Germline V gene sequence: CDR1 SNHLY, CDR2 FYNNEI. This CDR3 has 13 amino acids. CDR3 residues: CASSGQGNYGYTF. The CDR3 bases are TGTGCCAGCAGTGGTCAAGGCAACTATGGCTACACCTTC.

The chain employs TRBV10-3 and TRBJ2-2, with D perhaps TRBD1 or TRBD2 (5 bases each). CDR1 ENHRY and CDR2 SYGVKD come from the germline V gene. The CDR3 is 16 amino acids. Trimming left V 2 bases short and J 4 bases short, with 14 bases between. CDR3 sequence reads: CAISETRQGTTGELFF. CDR3 bases: TGTGCCATCAGTGAGACTAGACAAGGGACCACCGGGGAGCTGTTTTTT.

V gene TRBV18 combines with J gene TRBJ1-6; D gene uncertain. CDR1 and CDR2 (germline): KGHSH, LQKENI. CDR3 size: 17 residues. V dropped 1 base and J dropped 3 bases, with 13 bases sitting between them. Written as DNA, the CDR3 is TGTGCCAGCTCACCACTTTTTTCGGGAGACTATAATTCACCCCTCCACTTT. It yields the protein CASSPLFSGDYNSPLHF.

The rearrangement uses TRBV7-9 and TRBJ1-1, with TRBD1 as a possible D gene (6 bases). Germline lookup yields CDR1 SEHNR and CDR2 FQNEAQ (reference sequence). The V gene lost 6 bases and the J gene lost 7 bases, with 18 bases spanning the gap. The CDR3 runs 14 residues. CDR3: CASSTSGVADEAFF. CDR3 nucleotides: TGTGCCAGCAGTACCTCAGGGGTCGCGGATGAAGCTTTCTTT.

The chain carries TRBV6-5 and TRBJ1-1; D is possibly TRBD1 (5 bases). The germline V and J ends were trimmed by 0 bases and 7 bases, with 6 bases remaining between them. Germline V gene lookup returns CDR1 MNHEY and CDR2 SVGAGI. This CDR3 is built from 12 residues. In nucleotides, the CDR3 is TGTGCCAGCAGTTACTCGAGGGGTGAAGCTTTCTTT. Translated, it gives CASSYSRGEAFF.